These T cell receptor beta chains were read from a single sample in a study of blood T cell repertoires in COVID-19. Repertoires were generated with immunoSEQ multiplex PCR, while TCRdb's copy carries only in-frame clones and drops some. The repertoire includes around 180,000 clones, about 74% of them detected once, and 3% sits in the top ten. The sequencing input was peripheral blood. The source of these receptors is an elderly woman with acute or convalescent COVID-19. The CDR3 runs from the conserved cysteine through the conserved F or W. A D gene is named only where the DNA matches it firmly. The size of a clone is reported for some rows only, either as once, few or many, or as a class for expanded clones.

D gene: .; V gene: TRBV19; J gene: TRBJ2-1; clone size: few; CDR3 protein: CASRPRVGNEQFF; CDR3 DNA: TGTGCCAGTAGACCCAGGGTTGGGAATGAGCAGTTCTTC
D gene: TRBD2; V gene: TRBV28; J gene: TRBJ2-4; clone size: .; CDR3 protein: CASWASGLNKNIQYF; CDR3 DNA: TGTGCCAGCTGGGCTAGCGGCCTCAACAAAAACATTCAGTACTTC
D gene: .; V gene: TRBV2; J gene: TRBJ2-2; clone size: few; CDR3 protein: CASSESAGGTNTGELFF; CDR3 DNA: TGTGCCAGCAGTGAATCGGCAGGGGGGACGAACACCGGGGAGCTGTTTTTT
D gene: TRBD2; V gene: TRBV19; J gene: TRBJ2-1; clone size: once; CDR3 protein: CATKTSGRGYNEQFF; CDR3 DNA: TGTGCCACCAAGACTAGCGGGAGGGGTTACAATGAGCAGTTCTTC
D gene: .; V gene: TRBV3-1/TRBV3-2; J gene: TRBJ2-3; clone size: .; CDR3 protein: CASSRQEVITDTQYF; CDR3 DNA: TGTGCCAGCAGTCGACAGGAAGTTATCACAGATACGCAGTATTTT
D gene: TRBD1; V gene: TRBV9; J gene: TRBJ1-4; clone size: .; CDR3 protein: CASSVGTGGRNEKLFF; CDR3 DNA: TGTGCCAGCAGCGTAGGGACAGGGGGTCGTAATGAAAAACTGTTTTTT
D gene: TRBD2; V gene: TRBV5-1; J gene: TRBJ2-5; clone size: .; CDR3 protein: CASSWGTSGIQTQYF; CDR3 DNA: TGCGCCAGCAGCTGGGGCACTAGCGGGATTCAGACCCAGTACTTC
D gene: .; V gene: TRBV11-2; J gene: TRBJ2-5; clone size: .; CDR3 protein: CASSSLQGRGQETQYF; CDR3 DNA: TGTGCCAGCAGCTCCCTTCAGGGGCGAGGTCAAGAGACCCAGTACTTC
D gene: TRBD1; V gene: TRBV2; J gene: TRBJ1-5; clone size: .; CDR3 protein: CASSGGQASQPQHF; CDR3 DNA: TGTGCCAGCAGTGGCGGACAGGCCTCTCAGCCCCAGCATTTT
D gene: TRBD2; V gene: TRBV12-3/TRBV12-4; J gene: TRBJ2-7; clone size: .; CDR3 protein: CASSFREGYEQYF; CDR3 DNA: TGTGCCAGCAGTTTCAGGGAGGGCTACGAGCAGTACTTC
D gene: .; V gene: TRBV29-1; J gene: TRBJ2-1; clone size: .; CDR3 protein: CSVCDNSYNEQFF; CDR3 DNA: TGCAGCGTTTGCGACAACTCCTACAATGAGCAGTTCTTC
D gene: .; V gene: TRBV5-5; J gene: TRBJ1-4; clone size: .; CDR3 protein: CASSIQGPLIEKLFF; CDR3 DNA: TGTGCCAGCAGCATACAGGGTCCTCTGATTGAAAAACTGTTTTTT
D gene: TRBD2; V gene: TRBV3-1/TRBV3-2; J gene: TRBJ2-2; clone size: few; CDR3 protein: CASSRLAGDTGELFF; CDR3 DNA: TGTGCCAGCAGCCGGCTAGCGGGAGATACCGGGGAGCTGTTTTTT
D gene: .; V gene: TRBV5-1; J gene: TRBJ2-4; clone size: .; CDR3 protein: CASSLNPPRDIQYF; CDR3 DNA: TGCGCCAGCAGCTTGAATCCCCCAAGAGACATTCAGTACTTC
D gene: TRBD2; V gene: TRBV7-3; J gene: TRBJ2-3; clone size: .; CDR3 protein: CASSSSGSTDTQYF; CDR3 DNA: TGTGCCAGCAGCTCTAGCGGGAGCACAGATACGCAGTATTTT
D gene: .; V gene: TRBV5-4; J gene: TRBJ1-5; clone size: .; CDR3 protein: CASSLNPGGNQPQHF; CDR3 DNA: TGTGCCAGCAGCTTGAATCCGGGGGGCAATCAGCCCCAGCATTTT
D gene: TRBD1; V gene: TRBV28; J gene: TRBJ1-1; clone size: .; CDR3 protein: CASSRQGGGNTEAFF; CDR3 DNA: TGTGCCAGCAGTCGACAGGGAGGCGGTAACACTGAAGCTTTCTTT
D gene: .; V gene: TRBV7-2; J gene: TRBJ1-2; clone size: .; CDR3 protein: CASSLESSIPPLYGYTF; CDR3 DNA: TGTGCCAGCAGCTTAGAATCTTCTATTCCCCCCCTCTATGGCTACACCTTC
D gene: TRBD1; V gene: TRBV19; J gene: TRBJ1-5; clone size: once; CDR3 protein: CASSSTGGNQPQHF; CDR3 DNA: TGTGCCAGTAGTTCCACAGGGGGCAATCAGCCCCAGCATTTT
D gene: TRBD1; V gene: TRBV7-9; J gene: TRBJ2-2; clone size: .; CDR3 protein: CASSLLRPIDRGYTGELFF; CDR3 DNA: TGTGCCAGCAGCTTACTCAGGCCCATCGACAGGGGTTACACCGGGGAGCTGTTTTTT
D gene: TRBD1; V gene: TRBV19; J gene: TRBJ1-1; clone size: many; CDR3 protein: CASSIYLDRGQGTEAFF; CDR3 DNA: TGTGCCAGTAGTATTTATCTCGACAGGGGGCAAGGCACTGAAGCTTTCTTT
D gene: .; V gene: TRBV18; J gene: TRBJ2-2; clone size: few; CDR3 protein: CASSPGLPGGTGELFF; CDR3 DNA: TGTGCCAGCTCACCGGGACTTCCCGGGGGAACCGGGGAGCTGTTTTTT
D gene: .; V gene: TRBV5-1; J gene: TRBJ2-5; clone size: few; CDR3 protein: CASSDGLSGETQYF; CDR3 DNA: TGCGCCAGCAGCGATGGACTAAGCGGAGAGACCCAGTACTTC
D gene: .; V gene: TRBV21-1; J gene: TRBJ2-5; clone size: .; CDR3 protein: CASSKRGGRNQETQYF; CDR3 DNA: TGTGCCAGCAGCAAGAGAGGCGGGAGGAACCAAGAGACCCAGTACTTC
D gene: .; V gene: TRBV19; J gene: TRBJ1-1; clone size: .; CDR3 protein: CAAGARGDTEAFF; CDR3 DNA: TGTGCCGCGGGCGCGCGGGGGGATACTGAAGCTTTCTTT
D gene: .; V gene: TRBV9; J gene: TRBJ2-2; clone size: .; CDR3 protein: CASSVDVGVTGELFF; CDR3 DNA: TGTGCCAGCAGCGTAGACGTCGGAGTCACCGGGGAGCTGTTTTTT
D gene: .; V gene: TRBV28; J gene: TRBJ2-7; clone size: .; CDR3 protein: CASSSTGLWVYEQYF; CDR3 DNA: TGTGCCAGCAGTTCAACGGGACTTTGGGTCTACGAGCAGTACTTC
D gene: .; V gene: TRBV7-2; J gene: TRBJ2-3; clone size: .; CDR3 protein: CASSTSQGDTQYF; CDR3 DNA: TGTGCCAGCAGCACCTCCCAGGGCGATACGCAGTATTTT
D gene: .; V gene: TRBV7-2; J gene: TRBJ1-6; clone size: .; CDR3 protein: CASSLDRPSPLHF; CDR3 DNA: TGTGCCAGCAGCTTAGACAGGCCCTCACCCCTCCACTTT
D gene: .; V gene: TRBV9; J gene: TRBJ1-5; clone size: .; CDR3 protein: CASSVVPGGQPQHF; CDR3 DNA: TGTGCCAGCAGCGTAGTTCCCGGGGGGCAGCCCCAGCATTTT
D gene: TRBD2; V gene: TRBV5-6; J gene: TRBJ2-5; clone size: once; CDR3 protein: CASSLQGLAEQETQYF; CDR3 DNA: TGTGCCAGCAGCTTGCAGGGACTAGCGGAGCAAGAGACCCAGTACTTC
D gene: TRBD2; V gene: TRBV7-8; J gene: TRBJ2-3; clone size: .; CDR3 protein: CASSEFPGLAGVTDTQYF; CDR3 DNA: TGTGCCAGCAGCGAATTTCCGGGACTAGCGGGAGTAACAGATACGCAGTATTTT